What follows are 9 T cell receptor beta chains derived from one specimen sequenced in a study of CD8+ T cells in alopecia areata. RNA was extracted and reverse transcribed into cDNA as the sequencing template. Libraries were prepared by immunoSEQ multiplex PCR; TCRdb keeps only in-frame clonotypes and omits some of them. The sample lists some 120,000 clones; 58% were seen once. The sequenced sample was CD4+ T cells sorted from blood, obtained at week 0. These receptors were collected from a human donor with alopecia areata.

This chain connects TRBV7-2 to TRBJ2-3; no reliable D call. This CDR3 contains 14 residues. Trimming cost V 5 bases and J 6 bases, with 15 bases left between them. Germline V gene data show CDR1 as SGHTA and CDR2 as FQGNSA. The CDR3 sequence is CASSQNKGPDTQYF. DNA of the CDR3: TGTGCCAGCAGCCAAAACAAGGGCCCTGATACGCAGTATTTT.

The chain is built from TRBV4-3 and TRBJ1-2; 7 nucleotides line up with TRBD1. Germline trimming cut 4 bases from V and 5 bases from J; bases unmatched to any gene: 10. CDR1 is LGHNA, CDR2 YSLEER, per germline. The CDR3 has 15 amino acids. CDR3 nucleotides: TGCGCCAGCAGCCCGCTGGGACAGCGACTATATGGCTACACCTTC. Translating gives CASSPLGQRLYGYTF.

The chain uses TRBV13 and TRBJ1-1, with 8 positions matching TRBD1. The CDR3 is 17 residues long. Per germline, CDR1 PRHDT and CDR2 FYEKMQ (reference sequence). Germline trimming cut 5 bases from V and 0 bases from J; bases unmatched to any gene: 11. The chain's CDR3 is CASSPRGTGVMNTEAFF. The DNA of the CDR3 is TGTGCCAGCAGCCCCCGAGGGACAGGAGTCATGAACACTGAAGCTTTCTTT.

This clone occurred a few times. V usage is TRBV5-4 and J usage is TRBJ2-3; D may match TRBD1 or TRBD2 (5 bases each). V gave up 4 bases and J gave up 2 bases, with 14 bases separating them. Germline lookup yields CDR1 SGHNT and CDR2 YYREEE (reference sequence). The length of the CDR3 is 15 residues. The CDR3: CASSPRDENTDTQYF. CDR3 sequence (DNA): TGTGCCAGCAGCCCCCGGGACGAAAACACAGATACGCAGTATTTT.

The chain is built from TRBV7-9 and TRBJ1-6; D remains unclear. CDR1 SEHNR and CDR2 FQNEAQ come from the germline V gene (reference sequence). This CDR3 region has 13 residues. The germline V and J ends were trimmed by 3 bases and 8 bases, with 8 bases remaining between them. CDR3 region: CASSLVADSPLHF. The DNA of the CDR3 is TGTGCCAGCAGCTTGGTTGCGGATTCACCCCTCCACTTT.

This clone was observed a few times. The chain recombines TRBV5-5 with TRBJ2-2, with D unresolved. V was shortened by 2 bases and J by 1 base, with 15 bases between the two germline ends. The CDR3 has 17 residues. The V gene's germline CDR1 is SGHKS and CDR2 YYEKEE (reference sequence). The CDR3 nucleotides are TGTGCCAGCAGCTTTCTGGGCGCCGTGGGGAACACCGGGGAGCTGTTTTTT. It yields the protein CASSFLGAVGNTGELFF.

Regarding this clone: The same CDR3 is also encoded by other DNA sequences in this sample. V is TRBV5-1 and J is TRBJ2-7; no clear D. V gave up 4 bases and J gave up 0 bases, with 5 bases separating them. The CDR3 has 12 amino acids. Germline assignment: CDR1 SGHRS and CDR2 YFSETQ. This CDR3 reads CASSLSSYEQYF. The CDR3 DNA sequence: TGCGCCAGCAGCCTGAGCTCCTACGAGCAGTACTTC.

The chain is built from TRBV6-4 and TRBJ1-1, with unresolved D. CDR1 and CDR2 from the germline V gene are MRHNA and SNTAGT. The length of the CDR3 is 15 residues. The germline V and J ends were trimmed by 4 bases and 3 bases, with 15 bases remaining between them. CDR3 nucleotides: TGTGCCAGCAGTGTAGGGCCTCAAGCGGACACTGAAGCTTTCTTT. Translating gives CASSVGPQADTEAFF.

The CDR3 DNA reads TGTGCCTGGAGCCCTACAGGGATGAACACTGAAGCTTTCTTT. It specifies CAWSPTGMNTEAFF. J is TRBJ1-1 and V is TRBV30, with D perhaps matching TRBD1 (6 bases). There are 14 residues in the CDR3. Trimming shortened V by 3 bases and J by 0 bases, and 11 bases separated the two germline ends. Looked up from germline, CDR1 is GTSNPN and CDR2 is SVGIG (reference sequence).